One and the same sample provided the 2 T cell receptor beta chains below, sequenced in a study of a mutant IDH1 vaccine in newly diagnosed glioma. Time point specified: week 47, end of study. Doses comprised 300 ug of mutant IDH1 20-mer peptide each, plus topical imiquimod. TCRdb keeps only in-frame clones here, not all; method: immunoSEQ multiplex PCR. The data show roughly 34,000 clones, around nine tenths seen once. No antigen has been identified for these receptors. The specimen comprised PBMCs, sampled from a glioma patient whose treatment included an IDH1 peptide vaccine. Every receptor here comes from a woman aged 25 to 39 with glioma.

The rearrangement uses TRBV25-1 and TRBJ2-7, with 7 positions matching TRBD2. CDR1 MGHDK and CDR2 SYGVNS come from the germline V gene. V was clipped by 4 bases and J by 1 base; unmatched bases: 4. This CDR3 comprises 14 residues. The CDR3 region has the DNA TGTGCCAGCAGTGTGGGGGGGTTATCCTACGAGCAGTACTTC. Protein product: CASSVGGLSYEQYF.

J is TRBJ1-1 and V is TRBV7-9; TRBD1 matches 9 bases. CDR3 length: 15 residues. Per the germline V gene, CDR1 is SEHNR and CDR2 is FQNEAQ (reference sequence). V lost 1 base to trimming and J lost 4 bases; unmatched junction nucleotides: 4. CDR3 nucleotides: TGTGCCAGCAGCTTAGGGACAGGGGTGCCCACTGAAGCTTTCTTT. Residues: CASSLGTGVPTEAFF.